Following are 27 T cell receptor beta chains from one sample sequenced in a study of siplizumab effects on memory and regulatory T cells. This table comes from immunoSEQ multiplex PCR, and its TCRdb copy is limited to in-frame clones, with some not included. The table records under 70,000 clones, 79% of them present only once. Specimen: memory CD4+ T cells sorted from blood. These receptors all stem from a human donor in good health.

This rearrangement joins TRBV28 to TRBJ2-7; no clear D gene. The CDR3 length is 13 residues. The germline gives CDR1 MDHEN, CDR2 SYDVKM. Trimming shortened V by 4 bases and J by 3 bases, and 10 bases separated the two germline ends. The CDR3 DNA follows: TGTGCCAGCAGTTCCGGGCTTCTCTACGAGCAGTACTTC. Translation gives CASSSGLLYEQYF.

The V call is TRBV6-6, the J call TRBJ2-5; 10 nucleotides match TRBD1. V trimming: 5 bases; J trimming: 4 bases; junction bases outside the gene matches: 7. This CDR3 contains 15 residues. Germline CDR1 is MNHNY and CDR2 is SVGAGI (reference sequence). The CDR3 loop is CASSNPRTGGETQYF. The DNA for the CDR3 is TGTGCCAGCAGTAACCCAAGGACAGGGGGAGAGACCCAGTACTTC.

This clone was counted once. The CDR3 DNA sequence: TGCGCCAGCAGCCCCTTTCAGGGGACAGGGGGCGCCCCCACTAATGAAAAACTGTTTTTT. Its protein is CASSPFQGTGGAPTNEKLFF. The rearrangement joins TRBV4-3 to TRBJ1-4; 12 bases map to TRBD1. With 4 bases clipped from V and 2 bases from J, the junction kept 14 bases outside the gene matches. Germline-derived CDR1 and CDR2 are LGHNA and YSLEER. The CDR3 sequence is 20 residues long.

This clone has only one observation. V gene TRBV7-9 combines with J gene TRBJ1-1; D is perhaps TRBD1 (6 bases). The CDR3 totals 14 residues. Germline CDR1 and CDR2: SEHNR and FQNEAQ (reference sequence). The V end lost 7 bases, the J end lost 1 base, and 13 bases lay between the germline ends. CDR3 nucleotide sequence: TGTGCCAGCACCGAACAGGGAGGGAACACTGAAGCTTTCTTT. Encoded protein: CASTEQGGNTEAFF. Using reference TRBV7-9 and TRBJ1-1 for the parts outside the CDR3, the full variable domain is DTGVSQNPRHKITKRGQNVTFRCDPISEHNRLYWYRQTLGQGPEFLTYFQNEAQLEKSRLLSDRFSAERPKGSFSTLEIQRTEQGDSAMYLCASTEQGGNTEAFFGQGTRLTVV.

V is TRBV7-6 and J is TRBJ1-2, with a weak D call TRBD1 (5 bases). The CDR3 is 14 amino acids. The V end lost 1 base, the J end lost 6 bases, and 12 bases lay between the germline ends. CDR1 is SGHVS and CDR2 is FNYEAQ in the germline V gene. The chain's CDR3 is CASSLGTGLDGYTF. The CDR3 bases are TGTGCCAGCAGCTTAGGAACAGGCCTGGATGGCTACACCTTC.

This chain links TRBV30 with TRBJ1-4; D gene unclear. The CDR3 has 15 residues. Germline V lookup: CDR1 GTSNPN, CDR2 SVGIG (reference sequence). Trimming removed 0 bases at V and 3 bases at J, with 11 bases between. CDR3 nucleotides: TGTGCCTGGAGTGTGCAAAACGGGGCTAATGAAAAACTGTTTTTT. This encodes CAWSVQNGANEKLFF.

The J gene is TRBJ1-1, the V gene TRBV4-2, with D possibly being TRBD1 (6 bases). CDR3 size: 12 residues. Germline lookup yields CDR1 LGHNA and CDR2 YNFKEQ. V dropped 4 bases and J dropped 7 bases, with 10 bases sitting between them. In DNA, the CDR3 is TGTGCCAGCAGCCGCATACAGGGTGAAGCTTTCTTT. It codes for CASSRIQGEAFF.

The chain employs TRBV29-1 and TRBJ2-5; no reliable D call. Germline assignment: CDR1 SQVTM and CDR2 ANQGSEA. Trimming took off 0 bases at V and 4 bases at J, with 6 bases between the two ends. CDR3 length: 12 amino acids. The CDR3 region is CSVEELGETQYF. DNA for the CDR3: TGCAGCGTTGAAGAATTGGGAGAGACCCAGTACTTC.

The rearrangement uses TRBV18 and TRBJ2-5, with TRBD1 identical over 8 bases. V shed 2 bases, J shed 6 bases, and the junction held 5 bases outside the gene matches. The CDR3 has 14 residues. Germline V lookup: CDR1 KGHSH, CDR2 LQKENI. In nucleotides, the CDR3 is TGTGCCAGCTCACCATCGACAGGGGAAAAGACCCAGTACTTC. Protein product: CASSPSTGEKTQYF.

The chain is built from TRBV6-6 and TRBJ1-2; the D gene is possibly TRBD1 (5 bases). The CDR3 is 13 residues long. V was cut by 6 bases and J by 5 bases, with 13 bases left in between. Germline loops: CDR1 MNHNY, CDR2 SVGAGI (reference sequence). In DNA form, the CDR3 reads TGTGCCAGCAGCGCACAGGAAGGGTATGGCTACACCTTC. Translated: CASSAQEGYGYTF.

The chain couples TRBV28 to TRBJ1-1, with TRBD1 as a possible D gene (5 bases). The germline CDR1 and CDR2 sequences are MDHEN and SYDVKM. Trimming took off 2 bases at V and 8 bases at J, with 9 bases between the two ends. The length of the CDR3 is 12 residues. The CDR3 coding sequence is TGTGCCAGCAGTTTAGCCAACAGGGAAGCTTTCTTT. Residues: CASSLANREAFF.

The gene calls are TRBV30 and TRBJ1-6; 7 nucleotides line up with TRBD1. The V segment lost 5 bases and the J segment 6 bases; nucleotides outside the gene matches: 4. CDR1 and CDR2 (germline): GTSNPN, SVGIG (reference sequence). This CDR3 comprises 13 residues. The CDR3 DNA sequence: TGTGCCTGGCACCGGGACAGTAATTCACCCCTCCACTTT. Amino acid sequence: CAWHRDSNSPLHF.

This clone was counted a few times. CDR3 coding DNA: TGCGCCAGCAGCTTGGGCCAGGGGAATCCTTACACAGATACGCAGTATTTT. Amino acids: CASSLGQGNPYTDTQYF. The chain carries TRBV5-1 and TRBJ2-3; D is possibly TRBD1 (6 bases). Germline V gives CDR1 SGHRS, CDR2 YFSETQ. Trimming removed 0 bases at V and 2 bases at J, with 16 bases between. The CDR3 is 17 residues long.

This chain connects TRBV25-1 to TRBJ2-7; D is uncertain. Trimming stripped 3 bases from V and 0 bases from J, with 15 bases between. This CDR3 comprises 16 residues. Germline lookup yields CDR1 MGHDK and CDR2 SYGVNS. CDR3 coding DNA: TGTGCCAGCAGTGATATGGGCTTGTGGACCTCCTACGAGCAGTACTTC. It specifies CASSDMGLWTSYEQYF.

CDR3 residues: CASSPGPQGVYEQYF. In DNA form, the CDR3 reads TGTGCCAGCAGCCCAGGGCCACAGGGGGTCTACGAGCAGTACTTC. V gene TRBV9 combines with J gene TRBJ2-7, with TRBD1 identical over 8 bases. This CDR3 has 15 amino acids. Trimming at V came to 4 bases and at J to 3 bases, leaving 9 bases not matched to a gene. Germline V gives CDR1 SGDLS, CDR2 YYNGEE. Drawing the rest from reference TRBV9 and TRBJ2-7, the complete variable domain is DSGVTQTPKHLITATGQRVTLRCSPRSGDLSVYWYQQSLDQGLQFLIQYYNGEERAKGNILERFSAQQFPDLHSELNLSSLELGDSALYFCASSPGPQGVYEQYFGPGTRLTVT.

The chain carries TRBV7-3 and TRBJ2-4; D is unclear. CDR3 size: 13 residues. V lost 2 bases and J lost 8, with 10 bases in between. CDR1 and CDR2 (germline): SGHTA, FQGTGA. CDR3: CASSLERADIQYF. The CDR3 DNA follows: TGTGCCAGCAGCTTAGAAAGGGCCGACATTCAGTACTTC.

The chain carries TRBV6-1 and TRBJ2-1; perhaps TRBD2 as D (5 bases). The CDR3 has 16 amino acids. The germline CDR1 and CDR2 sequences are MNHNS and SASEGT. Trimming pared 2 bases from V and 4 bases from J, leaving 15 bases between. The CDR3 region is CASSEFPGIQYNEQFF. The CDR3 DNA reads TGTGCCAGCAGTGAATTTCCCGGGATACAATACAATGAGCAGTTCTTC.

This clone was detected only a few times. In DNA form, the CDR3 reads TGTGCCAGCACGGGACGTGTGAACTATGGCTACACCTTC. It specifies CASTGRVNYGYTF. V and J are TRBV9 and TRBJ1-2, with D possibly matching TRBD1 (5 bases). CDR3 length: 13 amino acids. In germline, CDR1 is SGDLS, CDR2 YYNGEE. Deletions cut 6 bases from V and 2 bases from J, with 11 bases between.

This chain joins TRBV7-9 and TRBJ2-4; 9 bases are shared with TRBD1. V dropped 2 bases and J dropped 8; count of bases not matched to a gene: 16. This CDR3 contains 18 residues. Germline CDR1 is SEHNR and CDR2 is FQNEAQ (reference sequence). DNA of the CDR3: TGTGCCAGCAGCTTATTTTGGGGTTTGACAGGGGGTAAGGACATTCAGTACTTC. This encodes CASSLFWGLTGGKDIQYF.

The chain couples TRBV7-2 to TRBJ2-1, with TRBD2 matching over 11 bases. There are 15 residues in the CDR3. With V trimmed by 3 bases and J by 2 bases, 0 bases remained unmatched. The V gene's germline CDR1 is SGHTA and CDR2 FQGNSA. The CDR3 protein is CASSFSGGAYNEQFF. In DNA, the CDR3 is TGTGCCAGCAGCTTTAGCGGGGGGGCCTACAATGAGCAGTTCTTC. Combining the CDR3 with reference TRBV7-2 and TRBJ2-1 gives the whole variable domain GAGVSQSPSNKVTEKGKDVELRCDPISGHTALYWYRQSLGQGLEFLIYFQGNSAPDKSGLPSDRFSAERTGGSVSTLTIQRTQQEDSAVYLCASSFSGGAYNEQFFGPGTRLTVL.

This clone showed up just a few times. The rearrangement links TRBV6-5 to TRBJ1-2; 9 bases are shared with TRBD1. The CDR3 has 15 amino acids. The germline V gene has CDR1 MNHEY and CDR2 SVGAGI. With V trimmed by 6 bases and J by 3 bases, 8 bases remained unmatched. The CDR3 DNA reads TGTGCCAGCAGCCCCGGGACAGGGAGTTACTATGGCTACACCTTC. Its translation is CASSPGTGSYYGYTF.

The J gene is TRBJ1-6, the V gene TRBV5-1, with no clear D. The CDR3 has 14 residues. The V end lost 2 bases, the J end lost 9 bases, and 12 bases lay between the germline ends. Germline CDR1 SGHRS, CDR2 YFSETQ. The CDR3 DNA sequence: TGCGCCAGCAGCTTTGAACAGACGATTTCACCCCTCCACTTT. It yields the protein CASSFEQTISPLHF.

The rearrangement joins TRBV9 to TRBJ1-3, with D unclear. The CDR3 spans 14 residues. Trimming stripped 0 bases from V and 3 bases from J, with 7 bases between. CDR1 and CDR2 from the germline V gene are SGDLS and YYNGEE. CDR3 region: CASSVDNDGNTIYF. In DNA form, the CDR3 reads TGTGCCAGCAGCGTAGATAATGATGGAAACACCATATATTTT.

This clone was detected once. The chain is built from TRBV7-3 and TRBJ2-2; D is possibly TRBD1 (5 bases). The germline V and J ends were trimmed by 0 bases and 4 bases, with 9 bases remaining between them. Germline V gene sequence: CDR1 SGHTA, CDR2 FQGTGA. The CDR3 has 15 residues. Here the CDR3 DNA reads TGTGCCAGCAGCTTAACGGGGCCAGGCACCGGGGAGCTGTTTTTT. It yields the protein CASSLTGPGTGELFF. Variable domain in full (rest from reference TRBV7-3 and TRBJ2-2): GAGVSQTPSNKVTEKGKYVELRCDPISGHTALYWYRQSLGQGPEFLIYFQGTGAADDSGLPNDRFFAVRPEGSVSTLKIQRTERGDSAVYLCASSLTGPGTGELFFGEGSRLTVL.

The gene calls are TRBV9 and TRBJ1-2; weak D call: TRBD1 (5 bases). CDR3 length: 13 residues. Germline V gene data show CDR1 as SGDLS and CDR2 as YYNGEE. V lost 0 bases to trimming and J lost 2 bases, with 5 bases between them. DNA of the CDR3: TGTGCCAGCAGCGTAGCAGGGAACTATGGCTACACCTTC. Encoded protein: CASSVAGNYGYTF.

CDR3 in DNA: TGTGCCAGCAGCGGGGGGACAGGGCGCTACGAGCAGTACTTC. Its protein product is CASSGGTGRYEQYF. The chain recombines TRBV5-6 with TRBJ2-7; 9 bases are shared with TRBD1. The length of the CDR3 is 14 residues. V lost 4 bases to trimming and J lost 3 bases; unmatched junction nucleotides: 5. Germline V lookup: CDR1 SGHDT, CDR2 YYEEEE. The entire variable domain, with the rest obtained from reference TRBV5-6 and TRBJ2-7, is as follows: DAGVTQSPTHLIKTRGQQVTLRCSPKSGHDTVSWYQQALGQGPQFIFQYYEEEERQRGNFPDRFSGHQFPNYSSELNVNALLLGDSALYLCASSGGTGRYEQYFGPGTRLTVT.

V and J are TRBV4-2 and TRBJ2-1; TRBD2 aligns across 8 bases. Germline V lookup: CDR1 LGHNA, CDR2 YNFKEQ. V trimming: 0 bases; J trimming: 3 bases; junction bases outside the gene matches: 4. The CDR3 runs 16 residues. In DNA, the CDR3 is TGTGCCAGCAGCCAAGATCAGCGGGGGAACTACAATGAGCAGTTCTTC. Residues: CASSQDQRGNYNEQFF.